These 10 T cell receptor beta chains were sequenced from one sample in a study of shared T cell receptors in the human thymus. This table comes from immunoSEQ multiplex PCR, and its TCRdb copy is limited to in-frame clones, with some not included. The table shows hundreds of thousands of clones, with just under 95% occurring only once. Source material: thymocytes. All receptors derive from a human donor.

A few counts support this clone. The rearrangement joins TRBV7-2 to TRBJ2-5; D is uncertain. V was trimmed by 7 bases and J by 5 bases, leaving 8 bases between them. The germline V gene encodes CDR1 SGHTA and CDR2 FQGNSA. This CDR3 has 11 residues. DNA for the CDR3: TGTGCCAGCACGCCCGGGGAGACCCAGTACTTC. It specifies CASTPGETQYF.

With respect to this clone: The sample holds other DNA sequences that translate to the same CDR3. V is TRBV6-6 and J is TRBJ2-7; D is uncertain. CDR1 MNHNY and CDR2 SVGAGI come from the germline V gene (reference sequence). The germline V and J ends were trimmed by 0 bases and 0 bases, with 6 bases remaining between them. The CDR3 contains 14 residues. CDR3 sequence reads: CASSYSPGSYEQYF. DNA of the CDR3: TGTGCCAGCAGTTACTCCCCAGGCTCCTACGAGCAGTACTTC.

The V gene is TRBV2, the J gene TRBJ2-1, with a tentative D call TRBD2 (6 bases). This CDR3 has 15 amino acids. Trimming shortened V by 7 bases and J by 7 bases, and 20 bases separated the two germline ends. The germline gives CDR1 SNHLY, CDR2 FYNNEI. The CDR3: CASTPLTGVGNEQFF. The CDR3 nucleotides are TGTGCCAGCACCCCATTGACGGGAGTAGGAAATGAGCAGTTCTTC. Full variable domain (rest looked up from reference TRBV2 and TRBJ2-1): EPEVTQTPSHQVTQMGQEVILRCVPISNHLYFYWYRQILGQKVEFLVSFYNNEISEKSEIFDDQFSVERPDGSNFTLKIRSTKLEDSAMYFCASTPLTGVGNEQFFGPGTRLTVL.

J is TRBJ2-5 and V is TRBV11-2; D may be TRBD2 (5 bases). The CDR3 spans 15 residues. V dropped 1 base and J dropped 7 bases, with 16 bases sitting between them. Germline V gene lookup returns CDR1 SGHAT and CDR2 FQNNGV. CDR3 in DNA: TGTGCCAGCAGCTTAGGGCGGGTCCTCAAGGGGACCCAGTACTTC. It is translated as CASSLGRVLKGTQYF.

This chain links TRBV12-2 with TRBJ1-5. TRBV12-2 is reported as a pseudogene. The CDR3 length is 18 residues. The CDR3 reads CASRLVPGRVIVHQPQHF. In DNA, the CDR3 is TGTGCAAGTCGCCTGGTGCCAGGTCGGGTTATTGTGCATCAGCCCCAGCATTTT.

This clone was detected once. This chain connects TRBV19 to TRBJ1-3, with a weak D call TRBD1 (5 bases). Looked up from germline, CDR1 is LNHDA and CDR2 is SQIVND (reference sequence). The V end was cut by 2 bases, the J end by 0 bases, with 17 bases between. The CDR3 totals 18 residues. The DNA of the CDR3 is TGTGCCAGTAGTATAATACGGGACCTTTGGAGCTCTGGAAACACCATATATTTT. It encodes CASSIIRDLWSSGNTIYF.

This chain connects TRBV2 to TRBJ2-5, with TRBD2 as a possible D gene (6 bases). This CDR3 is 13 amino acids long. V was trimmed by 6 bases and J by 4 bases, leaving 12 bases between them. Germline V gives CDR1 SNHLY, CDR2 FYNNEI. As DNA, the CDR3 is TGTGCCAGCAGCCTCGGGAGAACAGAGACCCAGTACTTC. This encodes CASSLGRTETQYF.

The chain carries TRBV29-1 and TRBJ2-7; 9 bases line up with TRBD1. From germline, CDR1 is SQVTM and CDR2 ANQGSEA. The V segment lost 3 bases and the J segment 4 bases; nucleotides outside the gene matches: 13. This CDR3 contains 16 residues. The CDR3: CSVEFLGTGLRYEQYF. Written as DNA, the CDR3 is TGCAGCGTTGAGTTCCTGGGGACAGGGCTTCGTTACGAGCAGTACTTC.

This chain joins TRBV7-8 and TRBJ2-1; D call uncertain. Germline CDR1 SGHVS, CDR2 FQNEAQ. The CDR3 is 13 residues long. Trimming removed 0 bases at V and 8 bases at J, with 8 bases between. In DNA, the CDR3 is TGTGCCAGCAGCTTAGCGCGCCGGGATGAGCAGTTCTTC. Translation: CASSLARRDEQFF.

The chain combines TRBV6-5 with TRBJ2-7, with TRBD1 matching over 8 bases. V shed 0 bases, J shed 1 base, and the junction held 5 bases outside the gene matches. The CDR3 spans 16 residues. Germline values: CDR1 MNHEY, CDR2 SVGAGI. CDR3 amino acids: CASSYSGRGQSYEQYF. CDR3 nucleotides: TGTGCCAGCAGTTACTCCGGCAGGGGGCAATCCTACGAGCAGTACTTC.